This TCR beta chain stems from a study of blood T cell repertoires in COVID-19. The junction had 6 bases not matched to a gene; V was cut back by 4 bases and J by 6 bases. Looked up from germline, CDR1 is KGHSH and CDR2 is LQKENI. The CDR3 loop spans 15 amino acids. Sequenced by immunoSEQ multiplex PCR; TCRdb stores in-frame clones only, minus some. Of about 240,000 clones detected, 75% to 85% appear once; the ten largest clones hold around 12%. The chain is built from TRBV18 and TRBJ1-2, with 12 bases lining up with TRBD1. Specimen: peripheral blood. This receptor was obtained from a woman aged 55-69 years with active or convalescent COVID-19. The CDR3 spells CASSLGTGGLDGYTF. The CDR3 region has the DNA TGTGCCAGCTCACTCGGGACAGGGGGCCTGGATGGCTACACCTTC.